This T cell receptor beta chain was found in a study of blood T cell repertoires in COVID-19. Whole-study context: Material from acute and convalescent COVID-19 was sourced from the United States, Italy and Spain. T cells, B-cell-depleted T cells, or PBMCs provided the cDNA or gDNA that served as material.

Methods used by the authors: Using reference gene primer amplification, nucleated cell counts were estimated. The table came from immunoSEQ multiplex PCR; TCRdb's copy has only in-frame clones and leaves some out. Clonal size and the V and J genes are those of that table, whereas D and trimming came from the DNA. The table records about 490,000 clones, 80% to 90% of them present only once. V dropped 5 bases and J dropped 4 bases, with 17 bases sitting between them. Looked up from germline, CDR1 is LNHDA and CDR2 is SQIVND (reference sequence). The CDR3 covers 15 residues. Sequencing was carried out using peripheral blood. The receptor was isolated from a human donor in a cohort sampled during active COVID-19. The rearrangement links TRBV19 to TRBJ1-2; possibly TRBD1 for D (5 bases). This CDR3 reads CASSSQQAAIYGYTF. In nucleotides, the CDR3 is TGTGCCAGTAGTTCACAACAGGCGGCGATCTATGGCTACACCTTC. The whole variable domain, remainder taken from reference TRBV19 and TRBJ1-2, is DGGITQSPKYLFRKEGQNVTLSCEQNLNHDAMYWYRQDPGQGLRLIYYSQIVNDFQKGDIAEGYSVSREKKESFPLTVTSAQKNPTAFYLCASSSQQAAIYGYTFGSGTRLTVV.